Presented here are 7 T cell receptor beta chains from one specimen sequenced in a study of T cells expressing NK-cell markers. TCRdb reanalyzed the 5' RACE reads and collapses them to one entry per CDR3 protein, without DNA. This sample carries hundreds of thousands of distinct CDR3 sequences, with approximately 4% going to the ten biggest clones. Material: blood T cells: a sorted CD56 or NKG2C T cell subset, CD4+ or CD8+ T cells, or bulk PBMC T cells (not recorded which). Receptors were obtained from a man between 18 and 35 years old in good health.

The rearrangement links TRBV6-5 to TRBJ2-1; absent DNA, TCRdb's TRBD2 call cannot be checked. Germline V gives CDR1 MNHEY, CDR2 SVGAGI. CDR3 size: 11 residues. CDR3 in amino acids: CASRQTSEEFF.

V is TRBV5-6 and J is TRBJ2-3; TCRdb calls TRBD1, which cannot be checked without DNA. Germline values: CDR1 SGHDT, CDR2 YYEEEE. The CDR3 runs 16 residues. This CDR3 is CASSGAGTGEADTQYF.

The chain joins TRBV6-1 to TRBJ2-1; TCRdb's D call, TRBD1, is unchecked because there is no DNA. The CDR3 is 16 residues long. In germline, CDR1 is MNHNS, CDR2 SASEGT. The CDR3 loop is CASSLLGRDFYNEQFF.

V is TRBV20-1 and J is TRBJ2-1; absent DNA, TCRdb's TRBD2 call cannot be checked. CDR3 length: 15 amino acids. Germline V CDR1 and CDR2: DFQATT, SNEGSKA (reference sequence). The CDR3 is CSARAVLAGPNEQFF.

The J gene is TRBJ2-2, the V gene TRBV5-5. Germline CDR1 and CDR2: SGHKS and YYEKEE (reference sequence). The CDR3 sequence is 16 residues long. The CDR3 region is CASSSPGGTDTGELFF.

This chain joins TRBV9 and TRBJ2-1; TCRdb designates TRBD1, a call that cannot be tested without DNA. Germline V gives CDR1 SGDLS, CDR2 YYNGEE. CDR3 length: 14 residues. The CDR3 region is CASSRQGAGNEQFF.

CDR3 protein: CASSLRPGDEQFF. The V and J genes are TRBV4-2 and TRBJ2-1; TCRdb calls TRBD2, which cannot be checked without DNA. The CDR3 totals 13 residues. Germline CDR1 LGHNA, CDR2 YNFKEQ.